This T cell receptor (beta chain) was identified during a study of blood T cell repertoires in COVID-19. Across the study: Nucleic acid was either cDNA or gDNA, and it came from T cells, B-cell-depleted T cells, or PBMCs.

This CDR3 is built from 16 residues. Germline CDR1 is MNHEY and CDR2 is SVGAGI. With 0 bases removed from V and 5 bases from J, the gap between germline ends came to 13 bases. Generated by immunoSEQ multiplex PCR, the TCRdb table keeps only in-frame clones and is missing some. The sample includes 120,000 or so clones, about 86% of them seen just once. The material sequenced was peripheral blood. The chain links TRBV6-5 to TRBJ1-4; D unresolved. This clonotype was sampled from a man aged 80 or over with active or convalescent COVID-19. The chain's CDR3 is CASSYSTPAQNEKLFF. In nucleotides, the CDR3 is TGTGCCAGCAGTTACTCGACTCCTGCCCAAAATGAAAAACTGTTTTTT.